The clone carrying this T cell receptor beta chain was found once. Its matching antigen is unknown. V lost 5 bases and J lost 7, with 21 bases in between. Germline lookup yields CDR1 SGHNT and CDR2 YYREEE (reference sequence). The CDR3 extends over 15 amino acids. This sample is drawn from a study of T cell responses to AZD1222 COVID-19 vaccine. TCRdb's copy holds only in-frame clones and misses some; the assay was immunoSEQ multiplex PCR. In the table there are over 150,000 clones, approximately 90% of which are singletons. Overall study findings and caveats: Among those given AZD1222, only five or six were seropositive at baseline. Nearly half of spike-specific TCRs reportedly go after variant regions that carry no mutations. Recipients of two AZD1222 doses showed rising Spike-specific TCR breadth and depth.

This sequence originates from an adult who received the AZD1222 COVID-19 vaccine. The chain couples TRBV5-4 to TRBJ1-1; possibly TRBD1 for D (5 bases). Sequenced material: peripheral blood, taken 28 days after the second AZD1222 dose. The CDR3 DNA reads TGTGCCAGCAGACCCAATCCATTACAGGAGGGTGAAGCTTTCTTT. Translating gives CASRPNPLQEGEAFF. The variable domain in full, with the rest retrieved from reference TRBV5-4 and TRBJ1-1, is ETGVTQSPTHLIKTRGQQVTLRCSSQSGHNTVSWYQQALGQGPQFIFQYYREEENGRGNFPPRFSGLQFPNYSSELNVNALELDDSALYLCASRPNPLQEGEAFFGQGTRLTVV.